This T cell receptor beta chain is drawn from a study of T cell responses to AZD1222 COVID-19 vaccine. Findings and limits, study-wide: CD4 TCRs linked to vaccination spanned spike, dominating at 160-218 and 743-854.

TCRdb's table, derived via immunoSEQ multiplex PCR, lists solely in-frame clones and lacks some. The data hold fewer than 120,000 clones, with 87% observed a single time. A note on this clone: The antigen remains undetermined.

Germline CDR1 is SGHTA and CDR2 is FQGNSA. The CDR3 loop spans 13 amino acids. The germline V and J ends were trimmed by 5 bases and 7 bases, with 9 bases remaining between them. Specimen: peripheral blood, collected on day 0 of AZD1222 vaccination. This TCR was sampled from an adult in good health. J is TRBJ1-6 and V is TRBV7-2; D ambiguous. The CDR3 DNA sequence: TGTGCCAGCAGCAACGCGATGAATTCACCCCTCCACTTT. Protein: CASSNAMNSPLHF.